This T cell receptor (beta chain) was documented in a study of read filtering for tumor transcriptome and immune sequencing. Study details: Fewer than ten patients were R-ISS I, more than 15 were R-ISS II, about seven were R-ISS III. RNA-seq yielded only about 75 to 1273 TCR reads, IR-seq about 4 to 10.27 million.

Germline values: CDR1 LGHDT, CDR2 YNNKEL (reference sequence). This CDR3 region has 16 residues. The V gene end was trimmed by 3 bases and the J gene end by 0 bases; junction bases not matched to a gene: 6. The library was built from about 0.4 ug RNA with molecular barcoded adaptors for alpha/delta and beta/gamma chains. A single record per CDR3 protein comes from TCRdb applying MiXCR to the reads. The table has about 40,000 distinct CDR3 sequences, about an eighth seen once. With respect to this clonotype: A much more abundant neighbour one base away suggests this may be a read error. Because it lacks the conserved phenylalanine or tryptophan at the end, this CDR3 is likely a read error.

The material sequenced was a population of CD138-negative cells sorted from bone marrow. The gene calls are TRBV3-1 and TRBJ2-7, with TRBD2 identical over 9 bases. The source of this sequence is a donor aged 40 or older with multiple myeloma. The DNA for the CDR3 is TGTGCCAGCAGCCAGCCTAGCGGGGACAACTCCTACGAGCAGTACTCC. Translating it yields CASSQPSGDNSYEQYS.